The entry below describes one TCR beta chain. The CDR3 extends over 13 amino acids. Unmatched junction bases numbered 12, after V lost 6 bases and J lost 8 bases. Germline V gives CDR1 DFQATT, CDR2 SNEGSKA (reference sequence). Alongside a J-beta primer mix, a sample-barcoded 5' primer served in a second PCR lasting about 7 to 11 cycles. MiXCR, applied by TCRdb to the 5' RACE reads, yields one record per CDR3 protein. The data hold about 1,400,000 distinct CDR3 sequences, with approximately 60% observed a single time. The sample comes from a study of blood T cells in healthy people across ages. The chain carries TRBV20-1 and TRBJ2-7, with 8 bases fitting TRBD1. The origin of this receptor is a young man in good health. Sequencing was carried out using blood. The CDR3 sequence is CSASDRVLAQQYF. In DNA form, the CDR3 reads TGCAGTGCCTCGGACAGGGTTCTCGCTCAGCAGTACTTC.